This TCR beta chain came from a study of T cell responses to AZD1222 COVID-19 vaccine. Study context: Samples with a second dose at about 4 or about 12 weeks were pooled together.

Repertoires were generated with immunoSEQ multiplex PCR, while TCRdb's copy carries only in-frame clones and drops some. The data contain approximately 110,000 clones, about 90% of them singletons. The length of the CDR3 is 16 residues. V lost 8 bases and J lost 8; bases outside the gene matches: 18. Germline CDR1 reads MGHDK; CDR2 reads SYGVNS. This specimen was peripheral blood, taken on day 0 of AZD1222 vaccination. This clonotype was sampled from an adult in good health. The rearrangement uses TRBV25-1 and TRBJ1-2; 9 bases line up with TRBD1. CDR3 residues: CASPPRGTGRSEGYTF. CDR3 coding DNA: TGTGCCAGCCCCCCGCGCGGGACAGGGAGATCGGAAGGCTACACCTTC.